These 18 T cell receptor beta chains were all obtained from the same sample, sequenced in a study of CD8 T cells in ankylosing spondylitis. TCRdb re-analysed the 5' RACE reads in MiXCR, keeping a single row per CDR3 protein. The sample records fewer than 650,000 distinct CDR3 sequences, roughly 13% being singletons. Findings and limits, study-wide: Within ankylosing spondylitis blood, a TCR beta motif made up of eight or nine highly homologous variants appeared to be characteristic.

For these receptors, no antigen is known. Sequences were obtained from blood, either unsorted or a sorted T cell fraction (not recorded which). The receptors shown here come from a male donor with ankylosing spondylitis.

This clonotype was seen ten or more times. V and J are TRBV4-2 and TRBJ2-2, with 7 positions matching TRBD1. The CDR3 runs 16 residues. The trim removed 2 bases at V and 5 bases at J, leaving 8 bases unmatched. Looked up from germline, CDR1 is LGHNA and CDR2 is YNFKEQ. For the CDR3, the DNA is TGTGCCAGCAGCCAACGAGGGGGCCTGGATACCGGGGAGCTGTTTTTT. Translated: CASSQRGGLDTGELFF.

The genes are TRBV20-1 and TRBJ1-1; 9 positions agree with TRBD1. The ends lost 3 bases at V and 3 bases at J; junction bases unmatched: 8. The CDR3 length is 15 residues. The germline V gene has CDR1 DFQATT and CDR2 SNEGSKA (reference sequence). The CDR3 protein is CSARGGQGADTEAFF. The CDR3, as DNA: TGCAGTGCTAGGGGGGGACAGGGAGCGGACACTGAAGCTTTCTTT.

CDR3 coding DNA: TGCGCCAGCAGCTTGGGGGCTAGCGGGAGTGCAGATACGCAGTATTTT. It encodes CASSLGASGSADTQYF. The chain combines TRBV5-1 with TRBJ2-3, with TRBD2 identical over 10 bases. The J segment lost 4 bases and the V segment lost 0 bases, leaving 5 bases of the junction unmatched. The germline V gene has CDR1 SGHRS and CDR2 YFSETQ. The CDR3 extends over 16 amino acids.

The chain is built from TRBV5-6 and TRBJ2-5; TRBD1 or TRBD2 may be the D gene (6 bases each). V lost 6 bases, J lost 2 bases, and 20 bases lay in between. The CDR3 is made up of 16 amino acids. Germline values: CDR1 SGHDT, CDR2 YYEEEE. The DNA for the CDR3 is TGTGCCAGCAACCTGGGTGGGGGGCGGATTCAAGAGACCCAGTACTTC. This sequence encodes CASNLGGGRIQETQYF. Full variable domain (rest looked up from reference TRBV5-6 and TRBJ2-5): DAGVTQSPTHLIKTRGQQVTLRCSPKSGHDTVSWYQQALGQGPQFIFQYYEEEERQRGNFPDRFSGHQFPNYSSELNVNALLLGDSALYLCASNLGGGRIQETQYFGPGTRLLVL.

V is TRBV5-1 and J is TRBJ1-1; 9 positions match TRBD1. Germline lookup yields CDR1 SGHRS and CDR2 YFSETQ. The CDR3 has 16 residues. Trimming cost V 4 bases and J 1 base; bases outside gene matches: 8. The CDR3, as DNA: TGCGCCAGCAGCCAAGGACAGGGGTCCCAGAACACTGAAGCTTTCTTT. Translated, it gives CASSQGQGSQNTEAFF.

The rearrangement uses TRBV28 and TRBJ2-5; 12 bases map to TRBD2. V lost 4 bases to trimming and J lost 5 bases; unmatched junction nucleotides: 8. This CDR3 contains 16 residues. Germline assignment: CDR1 MDHEN and CDR2 SYDVKM. CDR3 sequence: CASSWRRLAGEETQYF. The DNA for the CDR3 is TGTGCCAGCAGTTGGCGGCGACTAGCGGGAGAGGAGACCCAGTACTTC.

At least ten counts were recorded for this clonotype. The chain links TRBV12-3 or TRBV12-4 to TRBJ2-1, with a tentative D call TRBD2 (5 bases). The CDR3 runs to 15 residues. The ends were cut back, 2 bases at V and 4 bases at J, with 12 bases in the middle. CDR3 loop: CASSLFQRSYNEQFF. The CDR3 DNA sequence: TGTGCCAGCAGTTTATTCCAGCGGAGTTACAATGAGCAGTTCTTC.

The rearrangement uses TRBV3-1 and TRBJ2-5; 11 bases agree with TRBD2. CDR3 size: 14 residues. Germline lookup yields CDR1 LGHDT and CDR2 YNNKEL (reference sequence). The V gene end was trimmed by 4 bases and the J gene end by 7 bases; junction bases not matched to a gene: 5. The CDR3 DNA follows: TGTGCCAGCAGCCCCCTAGCGGGAGGTTGGACCCAGTACTTC. It translates to CASSPLAGGWTQYF.

This clonotype was seen more than once but under ten times. The chain couples TRBV20-1 to TRBJ2-7, with 12 bases lining up with TRBD1. Germline V gene lookup returns CDR1 DFQATT and CDR2 SNEGSKA (reference sequence). The V gene end was trimmed by 2 bases and the J gene end by 7 bases; junction bases not matched to a gene: 12. The CDR3 extends over 16 amino acids. The CDR3, as DNA: TGCAGTGCTAGACCCCCTTCGGGACAGGGGGCTCGAGAGCAGTACTTC. Its protein is CSARPPSGQGAREQYF.

The CDR3 nucleotides read TGCAGCGTTGCTGATCTGGATCAGCCCCAGCATTTT. Translation gives CSVADLDQPQHF. V usage is TRBV29-1 and J usage is TRBJ1-5; the D is unclear. CDR1 SQVTM and CDR2 ANQGSEA come from the germline V gene. This CDR3 region has 12 residues. The germline V and J ends were trimmed by 4 bases and 5 bases, with 9 bases remaining between them.

This clonotype was seen ten or more times. This sequence joins TRBV5-1 and TRBJ2-7; no definite D call. The V end was cut by 1 base, the J end by 3 bases, with 17 bases between. The germline V gene encodes CDR1 SGHRS and CDR2 YFSETQ. The CDR3 is 16 amino acids. The CDR3 loop reads CASSLSGDLSFYEQYF. The CDR3 nucleotides read TGCGCCAGCAGCTTGTCAGGAGACCTCTCCTTCTACGAGCAGTACTTC.

This clonotype was seen a few times. The chain uses TRBV28 and TRBJ1-1; unclear D gene. The CDR3 runs to 13 residues. Per germline, CDR1 MDHEN and CDR2 SYDVKM. Deletions cut 5 bases from V and 3 bases from J, with 10 bases between. CDR3 sequence reads: CASSEGWDTEAFF. The CDR3 DNA reads as TGTGCCAGCAGTGAGGGATGGGACACTGAAGCTTTCTTT.

This clonotype has at least ten counts. The chain combines TRBV20-1 with TRBJ2-1; 8 nucleotides line up with TRBD2. The germline gives CDR1 DFQATT, CDR2 SNEGSKA (reference sequence). V was pared by 3 bases and J by 2 bases, with 6 bases of the junction left unmatched. This CDR3 spans 15 amino acids. The CDR3 region has the DNA TGCAGTGCTAGCCTCATAGCGGGAACCTACAATGAGCAGTTCTTC. The encoded protein is CSASLIAGTYNEQFF.

Ten or more counts support this clonotype. The rearrangement links TRBV20-1 to TRBJ1-5, with TRBD1 identical over 9 bases. The germline V gene encodes CDR1 DFQATT and CDR2 SNEGSKA (reference sequence). The CDR3 is 14 residues long. Trimming took 2 bases from V and 5 from J; bases not matched to a gene: 4. CDR3 DNA sequence: TGCAGTGCTAGAAGAGGGACAGGGTATCAGCCCCAGCATTTT. The encoded protein is CSARRGTGYQPQHF.

J is TRBJ2-6 and V is TRBV5-1, with a tentative D call TRBD1 (6 bases). Germline V CDR1 and CDR2: SGHRS, YFSETQ. The CDR3 extends over 18 amino acids. V dropped 4 bases and J dropped 0 bases, with 17 bases sitting between them. CDR3 amino acids: CASSPRGSISSGANVLTF. DNA of the CDR3: TGCGCCAGCAGCCCGAGGGGGAGTATATCCTCTGGGGCCAACGTCCTGACTTTC.

This clonotype was picked up many times. This chain links TRBV3-1 with TRBJ2-1; D is unclear. V dropped 5 bases and J dropped 5 bases, with 4 bases sitting between them. This CDR3 is built from 11 residues. Germline V gene sequence: CDR1 LGHDT, CDR2 YNNKEL (reference sequence). In DNA form, the CDR3 reads TGTGCCAGCAGCGTTCACAATGAGCAGTTCTTC. Translation gives CASSVHNEQFF.

With respect to this clonotype: A junction end diverges from the germline sequence, so it may reflect a read error. The V gene is TRBV20-1, the J gene TRBJ2-1; no clear D gene. This CDR3 contains 15 residues. Germline V gene sequence: CDR1 DFQATT, CDR2 SNEGSKA (reference sequence). The CDR3 protein is CSAPGRSSSYNERFF. In DNA, the CDR3 is TGCAGTGCCCCCGGACGGTCAAGCTCCTACAATGAGCGGTTCTTC.

This clonotype was counted ten times or more. The rearrangement joins TRBV4-2 to TRBJ2-7, with 11 bases fitting TRBD1. CDR3 size: 16 residues. The germline gives CDR1 LGHNA, CDR2 YNFKEQ. V was clipped by 1 base and J by 0 bases; unmatched bases: 2. The CDR3 is CASSQGGQGASYEQYF. The CDR3 DNA reads TGTGCCAGCAGCCAAGGTGGACAGGGGGCCTCCTACGAGCAGTACTTC.